This TCR beta chain came from a study of cytomegalovirus exposure and HLA in healthy donors. Vbeta (60) and Jbeta (13) primers were used in the PCR. Only in-frame clones appear in the TCRdb table, and some are missing; sequencing was by immunoSEQ multiplex PCR. The sample consists of around 99,000 clones, over 75% of them appearing once. The receptor was isolated from a middle-aged man in good health and CMV-seropositive. Sample: PBMCs.

CDR3 amino acids: CASSSAGNNQPQHF. The CDR3 nucleotides read TGTGCCAGCAGTTCGGCAGGGAATAATCAGCCCCAGCATTTT. The genes are TRBV27 and TRBJ1-5; D might be TRBD1 (5 bases). The CDR3 length is 14 residues. The V and J ends lost 4 bases and 4 bases respectively, with 11 bases between them. In germline, CDR1 is MNHEY, CDR2 SMNVEV (reference sequence).